The clone carrying this T cell receptor beta chain was counted a few times. These data belong to a study of human T cells and chemical hapten exposure. Study overall: Sensitization was performed using 2% DPC on an approximately 2 cm by approximately 2 cm upper inner arm skin site.

Time point of the sample: patch test 3, about 24 weeks after DPC sensitization. The sample's treatment: therapeutic diphenylcyclopropenone sensitization with weekly scalp DPC. Total RNA was extracted from unfractionated whole blood. This CDR3 has 18 residues. V gave up 3 bases and J gave up 0 bases, with 18 bases separating them. The germline gives CDR1 SGHVS, CDR2 FQNEAQ. TCRdb fed the RACE reads into MiXCR, producing one record per CDR3 protein. The table includes 50,000 or so distinct CDR3 sequences, 9.9% detected once. The specimen comprised whole blood, sampled in connection with sensitization to the hapten diphenylcyclopropenone (DPC). This rearrangement joins TRBV7-8 to TRBJ1-5; possible D gene TRBD1, 5 bases. This clonotype originated in a woman aged 40 to 50 with alopecia areata. Some clones in this sample may be carry-over from other donors' samples. The CDR3 region is CASSFFDILGDSNQPQHF. CDR3 nucleotide sequence: TGTGCCAGCAGCTTTTTCGACATCTTGGGGGATAGCAATCAGCCCCAGCATTTT.